This entry lists 8 T cell receptor beta chains sequenced from one sample in a study of cytomegalovirus exposure and HLA in healthy donors. The PCR made use of 60 Vbeta and 13 Jbeta primers. Profiled with immunoSEQ multiplex PCR; TCRdb holds only in-frame clones, not every one. The table shows some 180,000 clones, with 79% occurring only once. Sequenced input: PBMCs. Every receptor here comes from a woman aged 25-40 years in good health and CMV-seropositive.

This rearrangement joins TRBV5-1 to TRBJ2-5, with TRBD1 identical over 7 bases. V trimming: 2 bases; J trimming: 5 bases; junction bases outside the gene matches: 12. Looked up from germline, CDR1 is SGHRS and CDR2 is YFSETQ. The CDR3 runs 16 residues. CDR3 region: CASSLLPGQPEETQYF. CDR3 nucleotide sequence: TGCGCCAGCAGCTTACTGCCGGGACAGCCTGAGGAGACCCAGTACTTC.

This chain connects TRBV5-6 to TRBJ2-5; the match to TRBD1 covers 9 bases. Germline CDR1 and CDR2: SGHDT and YYEEEE. The V and J ends lost 3 bases and 1 base, in that order; junction bases with no gene match: 1. CDR3 length: 14 residues. CDR3 sequence reads: CASSWGQGQETQYF. CDR3 coding DNA: TGTGCCAGCAGCTGGGGACAGGGCCAAGAGACCCAGTACTTC.

V is TRBV29-1 and J is TRBJ1-2, with a weak D call TRBD1 (5 bases). The CDR3 has 14 residues. The V gene's germline CDR1 is SQVTM and CDR2 ANQGSEA. Trimming took 5 bases from V and 4 from J, leaving 17 bases between them. The CDR3 here is CSVRGWGGGYGYTF. CDR3 nucleotides: TGCAGCGTTAGAGGGTGGGGGGGAGGCTATGGCTACACCTTC. The full variable domain, rest sourced from reference TRBV29-1 and TRBJ1-2, is SAVISQKPSRDICQRGTSLTIQCQVDSQVTMMFWYRQQPGQSLTLIATANQGSEATYESGFVIDKFPISRPNLTFSTLTVSNMSPEDSSIYLCSVRGWGGGYGYTFGSGTRLTVV.

This clone was detected a few times. The gene calls are TRBV9 and TRBJ1-1; D uncertain. Germline values: CDR1 SGDLS, CDR2 YYNGEE. Trimming removed 0 bases from V and 9 bases from J, with 12 bases in between. The CDR3 extends over 13 amino acids. The CDR3, as DNA: TGTGCCAGCAGCGTAGTTGGTGGAGATCAAGCTTTCTTT. This gives the protein CASSVVGGDQAFF.

The CDR3: CASSLYQGANYGYTF. CDR3 bases: TGTGCCAGCAGTTTATATCAGGGGGCAAACTATGGCTACACCTTC. The chain employs TRBV28 and TRBJ1-2, with 8 bases identical to TRBD1. Germline lookup yields CDR1 MDHEN and CDR2 SYDVKM. The J segment lost 2 bases and the V segment lost 1 base, leaving 3 bases of the junction unmatched. The CDR3 extends over 15 amino acids.

The chain has TRBV11-3 and TRBJ2-5, with D unclear. V was clipped by 5 bases and J by 1 base, with 5 bases between them. Per germline, CDR1 SGHNT and CDR2 YENEEA. The CDR3 is 12 amino acids. CDR3 loop: CASSPSQETQYF. For the CDR3, the DNA is TGTGCCAGCAGCCCGAGCCAAGAGACCCAGTACTTC.

The V and J genes are TRBV7-8 and TRBJ2-2; 10 nucleotides agree with TRBD1. The CDR3 covers 19 residues. Trimming took 1 base from V and 2 from J; bases not matched to a gene: 10. In germline, CDR1 is SGHVS, CDR2 FQNEAQ. CDR3 sequence: CASSLVIRQGAINTGELFF. DNA of the CDR3: TGTGCCAGCAGCTTAGTGATAAGACAGGGGGCCATTAACACCGGGGAGCTGTTTTTT.

This clone has only a few counts. The chain carries TRBV4-3 and TRBJ2-1; 8 bases map to TRBD1. Germline lookup yields CDR1 LGHNA and CDR2 YSLEER. CDR3 length: 16 residues. V shed 0 bases, J shed 4 bases, and the junction held 5 bases outside the gene matches. CDR3: CASSQETGVWYNEQFF. CDR3 in DNA: TGCGCCAGCAGCCAAGAGACAGGGGTTTGGTACAATGAGCAGTTCTTC.